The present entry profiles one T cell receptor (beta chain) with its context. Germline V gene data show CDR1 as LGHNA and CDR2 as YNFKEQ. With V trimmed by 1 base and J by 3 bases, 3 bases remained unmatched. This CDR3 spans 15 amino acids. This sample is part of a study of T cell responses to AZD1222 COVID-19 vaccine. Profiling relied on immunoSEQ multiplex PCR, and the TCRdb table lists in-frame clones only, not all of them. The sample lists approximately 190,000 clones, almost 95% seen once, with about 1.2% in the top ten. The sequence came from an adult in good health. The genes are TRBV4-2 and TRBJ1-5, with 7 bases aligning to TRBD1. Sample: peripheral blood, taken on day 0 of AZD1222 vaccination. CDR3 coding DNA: TGTGCCAGCAGCCAAGGAGACAGGGCCAATCAGCCCCAGCATTTT. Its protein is CASSQGDRANQPQHF.